This passage covers 4 T cell receptor beta chains from one sample sequenced in a study of control samples from healthy donors and cancer patients. Method: immunoSEQ multiplex PCR; TCRdb's copy keeps in-frame clones and lacks some. The data contain fewer than 65,000 clones, roughly nine tenths of them seen just once; the ten biggest clones take up about 1.4%. Specimen: PBMCs. The receptors stem from a man between 35 and 55 years old with colorectal cancer.

This chain connects TRBV5-1 to TRBJ2-3; 8 bases match TRBD1. The CDR3 is made up of 15 amino acids. The J segment lost 2 bases and the V segment lost 4 bases, leaving 6 bases of the junction unmatched. CDR1 is SGHRS and CDR2 is YFSETQ in the germline V gene. Here the CDR3 DNA reads TGCGCCAGCAGCCCGCCGGACAGGGTCACAGATACGCAGTATTTT. It is translated as CASSPPDRVTDTQYF.

The rearrangement joins TRBV7-2 to TRBJ2-7; the D is unclear. Germline loops: CDR1 SGHTA, CDR2 FQGNSA. Deletions cut 1 base from V and 2 bases from J, with 6 bases between. The CDR3 extends over 13 amino acids. CDR3 coding DNA: TGTGCCAGCAGCTTAGAGAGGACCTACGAGCAGTACTTC. It codes for CASSLERTYEQYF.

This chain uses TRBV27 with TRBJ2-7, with no clear D. In germline, CDR1 is MNHEY, CDR2 SMNVEV (reference sequence). V was cut by 2 bases and J by 7 bases, with 9 bases left in between. This CDR3 comprises 12 residues. CDR3 protein: CASSLRAGEQYF. The CDR3 DNA reads TGTGCCAGCAGTTTAAGGGCTGGGGAGCAGTACTTC.

CDR3 sequence (DNA): TGTGCCAGCAGAGGGACAGGGAGACAGCCCCAGCATTTT. Its protein product is CASRGTGRQPQHF. V and J are TRBV28 and TRBJ1-5; TRBD1 aligns across 9 bases. The germline V gene has CDR1 MDHEN and CDR2 SYDVKM. The J segment lost 7 bases and the V segment lost 6 bases, leaving 4 bases of the junction unmatched. This CDR3 has 13 amino acids.